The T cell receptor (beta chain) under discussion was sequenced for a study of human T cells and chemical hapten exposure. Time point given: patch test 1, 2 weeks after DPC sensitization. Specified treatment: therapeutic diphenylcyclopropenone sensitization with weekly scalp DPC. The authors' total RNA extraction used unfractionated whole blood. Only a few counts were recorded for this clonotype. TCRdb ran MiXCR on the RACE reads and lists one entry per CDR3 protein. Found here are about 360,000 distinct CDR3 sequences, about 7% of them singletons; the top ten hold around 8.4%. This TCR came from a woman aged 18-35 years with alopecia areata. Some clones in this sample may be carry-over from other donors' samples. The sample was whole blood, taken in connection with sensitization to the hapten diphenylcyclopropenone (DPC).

In DNA form, the CDR3 reads TGTGCCAGCTCACCTACCGAGGGGAACACCGGGGAGCTGTTTTTT. The encoded protein is CASSPTEGNTGELFF. The rearrangement links TRBV18 to TRBJ2-2; D may be TRBD2 (5 bases). Germline V gene lookup returns CDR1 KGHSH and CDR2 LQKENI. V lost 3 bases to trimming and J lost 1 base, with 9 bases between them. This CDR3 region has 15 residues.